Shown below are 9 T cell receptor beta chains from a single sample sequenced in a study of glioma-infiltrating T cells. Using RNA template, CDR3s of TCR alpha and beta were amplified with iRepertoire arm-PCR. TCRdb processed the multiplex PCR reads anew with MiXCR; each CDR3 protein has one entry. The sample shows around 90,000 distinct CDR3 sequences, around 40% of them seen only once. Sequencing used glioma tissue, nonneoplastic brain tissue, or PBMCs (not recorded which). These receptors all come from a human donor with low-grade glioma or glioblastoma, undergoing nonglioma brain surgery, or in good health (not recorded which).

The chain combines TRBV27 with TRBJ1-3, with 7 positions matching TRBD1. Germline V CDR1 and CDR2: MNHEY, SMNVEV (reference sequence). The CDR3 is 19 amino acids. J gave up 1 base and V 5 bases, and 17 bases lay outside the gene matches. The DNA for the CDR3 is TGTGCCAGCAGTATGAGGAGGGACAGCCGACTTAGATCTGGAAACACCATATATTTT. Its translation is CASSMRRDSRLRSGNTIYF.

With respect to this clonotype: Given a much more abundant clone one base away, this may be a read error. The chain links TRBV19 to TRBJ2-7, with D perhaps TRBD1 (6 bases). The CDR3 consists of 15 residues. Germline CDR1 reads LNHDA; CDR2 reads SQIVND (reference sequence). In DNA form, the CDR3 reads TGTGCCAGTAGTGCCGGGACAACTAAAATCTACGAGAAGTACTTC. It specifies CASSAGTTKIYEKYF.

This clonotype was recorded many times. The chain's CDR3 is CASSQEAGDNYGYTF. The DNA of the CDR3 is TGTGCCAGCAGCCAAGAGGCAGGGGATAACTATGGCTACACCTTC. This rearrangement joins TRBV4-2 to TRBJ1-2; the D gene is possibly TRBD1 (6 bases). V was clipped by 0 bases and J by 1 base, with 9 bases between them. This CDR3 has 15 residues. The germline V gene has CDR1 LGHNA and CDR2 YNFKEQ.

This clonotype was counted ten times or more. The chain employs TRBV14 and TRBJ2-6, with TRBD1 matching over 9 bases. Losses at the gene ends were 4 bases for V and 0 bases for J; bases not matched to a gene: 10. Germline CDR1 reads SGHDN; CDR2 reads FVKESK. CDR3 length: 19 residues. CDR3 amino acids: CASSPKIGQGYSGANVLTF. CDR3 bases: TGTGCCAGCAGCCCGAAAATCGGACAGGGGTACTCTGGGGCCAACGTCCTGACTTTC.

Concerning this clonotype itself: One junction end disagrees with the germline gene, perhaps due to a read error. The CDR3 here is CATSKSFYSEQFF. CDR3 nucleotide sequence: TGTGCCACCAGCAAATCCTTCTACAGTGAGCAGTTCTTC. The rearrangement uses TRBV24-1 and TRBJ2-1; D call uncertain. The CDR3 is made up of 13 amino acids. The germline V gene encodes CDR1 KGHDR and CDR2 SFDVKD.

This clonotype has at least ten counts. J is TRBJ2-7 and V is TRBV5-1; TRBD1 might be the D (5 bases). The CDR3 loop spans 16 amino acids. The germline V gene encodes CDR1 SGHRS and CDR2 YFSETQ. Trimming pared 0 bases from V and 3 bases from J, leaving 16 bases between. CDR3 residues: CASSLEGIPNGYEQYF. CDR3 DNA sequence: TGCGCCAGCAGCTTGGAGGGGATCCCGAACGGCTACGAGCAGTACTTC.

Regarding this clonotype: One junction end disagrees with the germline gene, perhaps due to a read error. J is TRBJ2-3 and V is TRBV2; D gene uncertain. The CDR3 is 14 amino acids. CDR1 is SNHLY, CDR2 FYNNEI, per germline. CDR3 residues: CVSSPGHGADTQYF. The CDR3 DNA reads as TGTGTCAGCAGTCCCGGCCACGGCGCAGATACGCAGTATTTT.

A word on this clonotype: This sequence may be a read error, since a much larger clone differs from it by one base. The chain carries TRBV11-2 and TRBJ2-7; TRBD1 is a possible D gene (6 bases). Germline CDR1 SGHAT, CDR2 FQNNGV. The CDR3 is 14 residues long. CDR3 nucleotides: TGTGCCAGCGGCTTAGACAGGAGCTCCTACGAGCAGTACTTC. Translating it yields CASGLDRSSYEQYF. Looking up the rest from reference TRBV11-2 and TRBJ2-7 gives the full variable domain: EAGVAQSPRYKIIEKRQSVAFWCNPISGHATLYWYQQILGQGPKLLIQFQNNGVVDDSQLPKDRFSAERLKGVDSTLKIQPAKLEDSAVYLCASGLDRSSYEQYFGPGTRLTVT.

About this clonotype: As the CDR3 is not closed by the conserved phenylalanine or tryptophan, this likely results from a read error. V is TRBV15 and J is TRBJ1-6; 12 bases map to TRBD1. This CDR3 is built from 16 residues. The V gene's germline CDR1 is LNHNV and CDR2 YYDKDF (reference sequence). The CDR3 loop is CATCRGTGGRHSPLHL. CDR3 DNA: TGTGCCACCTGCAGAGGGACAGGGGGCCGCCATTCACCCCTCCACTTA.